These 11 T cell receptor beta chains were sequenced from one sample in a study of T-cell memory formation after mild COVID-19. TCRdb reanalysed the 5' RACE reads using MiXCR and keeps one entry per CDR3 protein. This sample has under 300,000 distinct CDR3 sequences; 7.5% to 9.5% occur once, and the top ten carry about 22%. Sequenced input: PBMCs or a T cell subset sorted from them (not recorded which). These receptor sequences come from a man aged 18 to 35 who had mild COVID-19 (a few samples of this study predate the infection). Cell type and time point are not known.

This sequence joins TRBV5-4 and TRBJ2-2; D call uncertain. The CDR3 length is 11 residues. Germline CDR1 SGHNT, CDR2 YYREEE (reference sequence). V lost 4 bases and J lost 7, with 5 bases in between. The CDR3 DNA sequence: TGTGCCAGCAGCAAAGGCGGGGAGCTGTTTTTT. It specifies CASSKGGELFF.

This clonotype was counted between two and nine times. V gene TRBV29-1 combines with J gene TRBJ2-2; D is uncertain. The CDR3 runs 14 residues. In germline, CDR1 is SQVTM, CDR2 ANQGSEA. The V end lost 7 bases, the J end lost 4 bases, and 16 bases lay between the germline ends. In DNA, the CDR3 is TGCAGCGCCGCTCTCAGCTGGGGCACCGGGGAGCTGTTTTTT. The encoded protein is CSAALSWGTGELFF.

The V and J genes are TRBV7-2 and TRBJ2-5, with D possibly being TRBD2 (6 bases). The CDR3 has 13 residues. Trimming took off 2 bases at V and 5 bases at J, with 9 bases between the two ends. Germline-derived CDR1 and CDR2 are SGHTA and FQGNSA. The CDR3 nucleotides are TGTGCCAGCAGCTTATATGGGAGGGAGACCCAGTACTTC. This gives the protein CASSLYGRETQYF.

This clonotype was detected only a few times. The chain couples TRBV5-1 to TRBJ1-4; D is unresolved. Germline lookup yields CDR1 SGHRS and CDR2 YFSETQ. This CDR3 has 16 amino acids. Trimming removed 4 bases from V and 0 bases from J, with 13 bases in between. CDR3 loop: CASSRPGGTTNEKLFF. CDR3 DNA sequence: TGCGCCAGCAGCCGACCCGGAGGTACAACTAATGAAAAACTGTTTTTT.

This clonotype was seen a few times. This chain connects TRBV19 to TRBJ1-5; the D is unclear. Germline V gene lookup returns CDR1 LNHDA and CDR2 SQIVND (reference sequence). The CDR3 is 14 amino acids. Trimming removed 7 bases at V and 9 bases at J, with 19 bases between. CDR3 residues: CASTKGPVGRPQHF. The CDR3 DNA reads as TGTGCCAGTACAAAAGGACCGGTGGGTAGGCCCCAGCATTTT.

The gene calls are TRBV5-6 and TRBJ2-7; 8 bases map to TRBD1. V gave up 1 base and J gave up 5 bases; unmatched junction bases: 14. Germline-derived CDR1 and CDR2 are SGHDT and YYEEEE. This CDR3 comprises 17 residues. The CDR3 DNA is TGTGCCAGCAGCTTGTTAAGTTGGACAGGGTATTCCCACGAGCAGTACTTC. This encodes CASSLLSWTGYSHEQYF. The full variable domain, rest sourced from reference TRBV5-6 and TRBJ2-7, is DAGVTQSPTHLIKTRGQQVTLRCSPKSGHDTVSWYQQALGQGPQFIFQYYEEEERQRGNFPDRFSGHQFPNYSSELNVNALLLGDSALYLCASSLLSWTGYSHEQYFGPGTRLTVT.

The chain has TRBV5-8 and TRBJ1-1, with 7 positions matching TRBD1. The J segment lost 6 bases and the V segment lost 4 bases, leaving 6 bases of the junction unmatched. The CDR3 runs 13 residues. Germline V gene lookup returns CDR1 SGHTS and CDR2 YDEGEE. The CDR3 bases are TGTGCCAGCAGCCCGGGACAGAAGGCTGAAGCTTTCTTT. Protein: CASSPGQKAEAFF.

V usage is TRBV11-2 and J usage is TRBJ2-2; D might be TRBD1 (5 bases). V gave up 1 base and J gave up 7 bases, with 19 bases separating them. Germline V lookup: CDR1 SGHAT, CDR2 FQNNGV. The CDR3 contains 17 residues. DNA for the CDR3: TGTGCCAGCAGCTTAGGACCTTCAAGGGGTAACGGCGGGGAGCTGTTTTTT. Translated, it gives CASSLGPSRGNGGELFF.

There are many counts of this clonotype. CDR3 nucleotides: TGTGCCAGCAGCATTTACACAGATACGCAGTATTTT. It is translated as CASSIYTDTQYF. The rearrangement joins TRBV2 to TRBJ2-3, with D hard to call. This CDR3 has 12 amino acids. Germline V gives CDR1 SNHLY, CDR2 FYNNEI. Trimming took off 6 bases at V and 2 bases at J, with 6 bases between the two ends.

This clonotype was seen a few times. The V call is TRBV7-8, the J call TRBJ2-7; the D gene is possibly TRBD1 (6 bases). The CDR3 is 13 residues long. The germline gives CDR1 SGHVS, CDR2 FQNEAQ. Trimming removed 6 bases at V and 3 bases at J, with 12 bases between. The CDR3 DNA follows: TGTGCCAGCAGTTCCGGACAGCTCTACGAGCAGTACTTC. It encodes CASSSGQLYEQYF.

This clonotype has only a few counts. V gene TRBV7-2 combines with J gene TRBJ1-2; 12 nucleotides align to TRBD1. Germline loops: CDR1 SGHTA, CDR2 FQGNSA. V shed 4 bases, J shed 3 bases, and the junction held 6 bases outside the gene matches. This CDR3 spans 16 amino acids. This CDR3 is CASSSGTGGRYYGYTF. CDR3 sequence (DNA): TGTGCCAGCAGCTCCGGGACAGGGGGCCGTTACTATGGCTACACCTTC.